Each of the 5 T cell receptor beta chains below was sequenced from the same sample in a study of PD-1 blockade in mismatch repair-deficient tumors. Method: immunoSEQ multiplex PCR; TCRdb's copy keeps in-frame clones and lacks some. The repertoire holds under 150,000 clones, almost 90% seen once, with 12% in the top ten. The specimen comprised peripheral blood, sampled approximately 71 weeks after starting pembrolizumab. The receptors shown here come from an adult with mismatch repair-deficient cancer.

This chain uses TRBV29-1 with TRBJ2-7; a possible D gene is TRBD1 (6 bases). The CDR3 contains 14 residues. The germline V gene encodes CDR1 SQVTM and CDR2 ANQGSEA. Trimming cost V 0 bases and J 5 bases, with 14 bases left between them. The CDR3 sequence: CSVEEGTTFDEQYF. In nucleotides, the CDR3 is TGCAGCGTTGAAGAAGGGACAACCTTCGACGAGCAGTACTTC.

This chain uses TRBV5-1 with TRBJ2-1; a weak D match, TRBD1 (6 bases). The V and J ends lost 2 bases and 8 bases respectively, with 11 bases between them. The CDR3 extends over 13 amino acids. Germline V gene sequence: CDR1 SGHRS, CDR2 YFSETQ. DNA of the CDR3: TGCGCCAGCAGCTTCCGGACAGACGATGAGCAGTTCTTC. As protein: CASSFRTDDEQFF.

The chain is built from TRBV19 and TRBJ1-2; 8 bases map to TRBD1. Trimming cost V 4 bases and J 4 bases; bases outside gene matches: 8. This CDR3 has 15 residues. Germline V lookup: CDR1 LNHDA, CDR2 SQIVND (reference sequence). CDR3 bases: TGTGCCAGTAGTACCCTGGACAGGGTAGGCTATGGCTACACCTTC. This sequence encodes CASSTLDRVGYGYTF.

V and J are TRBV5-6 and TRBJ2-1; tentative D call: TRBD2 (5 bases). This CDR3 is 14 amino acids long. The V gene's germline CDR1 is SGHDT and CDR2 YYEEEE. The V gene lost 2 bases and the J gene lost 4 bases, with 10 bases spanning the gap. The CDR3 loop is CASSFEGEYNEQFF. CDR3 bases: TGTGCCAGCAGCTTTGAGGGAGAGTACAATGAGCAGTTCTTC.

This clone showed up just once. The chain employs TRBV6-5 and TRBJ2-5, with 8 bases lining up with TRBD2. This CDR3 contains 14 residues. Germline lookup yields CDR1 MNHEY and CDR2 SVGAGI. The junction had 1 base not matched to a gene; V was cut back by 0 bases and J by 4 bases. The CDR3 DNA follows: TGTGCCAGCAGTTACTCGACTAGCGCAGAGACCCAGTACTTC. It yields the protein CASSYSTSAETQYF.